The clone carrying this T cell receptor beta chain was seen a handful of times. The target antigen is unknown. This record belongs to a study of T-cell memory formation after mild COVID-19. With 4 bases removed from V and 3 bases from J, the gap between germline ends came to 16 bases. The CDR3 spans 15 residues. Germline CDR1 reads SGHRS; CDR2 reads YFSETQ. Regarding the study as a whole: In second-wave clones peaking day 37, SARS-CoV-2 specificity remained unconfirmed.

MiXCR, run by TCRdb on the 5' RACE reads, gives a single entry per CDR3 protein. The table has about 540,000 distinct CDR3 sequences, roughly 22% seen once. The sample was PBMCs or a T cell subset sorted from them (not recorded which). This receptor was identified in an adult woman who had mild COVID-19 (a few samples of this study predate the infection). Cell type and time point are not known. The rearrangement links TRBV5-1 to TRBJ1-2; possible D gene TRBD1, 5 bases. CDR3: CASSLATGPDYGYTF. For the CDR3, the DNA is TGCGCCAGCAGCCTCGCAACAGGTCCCGACTATGGCTACACCTTC.